Below are 9 T cell receptor beta chains sequenced from a single sample in a study of control samples from healthy donors and cancer patients. The method was immunoSEQ multiplex PCR; TCRdb's version includes in-frame clones alone and lacks a portion of them. This sample has 30,000 to 35,000 clones, with 70% to 90% found just once. The sequenced material came from PBMCs. These receptors originate from a woman aged 35 to 49 with lung cancer.

The rearrangement joins TRBV12-3 or TRBV12-4 to TRBJ1-4, with D unresolved. The V end lost 2 bases, the J end lost 8 bases, and 9 bases lay between the germline ends. This CDR3 is 13 amino acids long. CDR3 in amino acids: CASSLSLGEKLFF. The DNA of the CDR3 is TGTGCCAGCAGTTTAAGCCTGGGCGAAAAACTGTTTTTT.

Only a few counts were recorded for this clone. The chain links TRBV4-3 to TRBJ1-4; the D is unclear. In germline, CDR1 is LGHNA, CDR2 YSLEER. The CDR3 has 15 amino acids. The V and J ends lost 4 bases and 4 bases respectively, with 13 bases between them. The CDR3 reads CASSLTQTGNEKLFF. Here the CDR3 DNA reads TGCGCCAGCAGCCTGACACAGACGGGTAATGAAAAACTGTTTTTT.

In this sample, this clone turned up a few times. This sequence joins TRBV28 and TRBJ1-2; tentative D call: TRBD1 (5 bases). The CDR3 length is 14 residues. Trimming pared 6 bases from V and 4 bases from J, leaving 15 bases between. CDR1 is MDHEN and CDR2 is SYDVKM in the germline V gene. This chain's CDR3 is CASSADTTRYGYTF. The CDR3 DNA sequence: TGTGCCAGCAGCGCGGACACAACTCGCTATGGCTACACCTTC.

J is TRBJ1-2 and V is TRBV3-1 (or the pseudogene TRBV3-2); D gene unclear. This CDR3 is built from 15 residues. CDR1 LGHDT and CDR2 YNNKEL come from the germline V gene (reference sequence). V gave up 0 bases and J gave up 4 bases, with 12 bases separating them. CDR3 amino acids: CASSQERIGPYGYTF. The CDR3 coding sequence is TGTGCCAGCAGCCAAGAAAGAATAGGGCCCTATGGCTACACCTTC.

The chain links TRBV4-2 to TRBJ2-1, with D unclear. CDR1 LGHNA and CDR2 YNFKEQ come from the germline V gene. The CDR3 loop spans 14 amino acids. V lost 0 bases, J lost 5 bases, and 8 bases lay in between. DNA for the CDR3: TGTGCCAGCAGCCAAGAGCCTACTAACAATGAGCAGTTCTTC. It yields the protein CASSQEPTNNEQFF.

The V call is TRBV11-3, the J call TRBJ2-6; 8 nucleotides match TRBD1. CDR1 and CDR2 (germline): SGHNT, YENEEA. The CDR3 loop spans 17 amino acids. Unmatched junction bases numbered 8, after V lost 6 bases and J lost 1 base. The DNA for the CDR3 is TGTGCCAGCAGTCGCAGGGGGCGTTTATCTGGGGCCAACGTCCTGACTTTC. It yields the protein CASSRRGRLSGANVLTF.

The V and J genes are TRBV25-1 and TRBJ1-6; TRBD1 agrees at 8 bases. Germline CDR1 and CDR2: MGHDK and SYGVNS. The CDR3 covers 15 residues. The V and J ends lost 6 bases and 8 bases, in that order; junction bases with no gene match: 9. The CDR3 loop reads CASRQPGTGDSPLHF. As DNA, the CDR3 is TGTGCCAGCAGGCAACCCGGGACAGGCGATTCACCCCTCCACTTT.

V is TRBV9 and J is TRBJ1-2, with D possibly matching TRBD1 (5 bases). Germline CDR1 and CDR2: SGDLS and YYNGEE. V was shortened by 4 bases and J by 3 bases, with 13 bases between the two germline ends. The CDR3 covers 14 residues. In nucleotides, the CDR3 is TGTGCCAGCAGCTTAGCCGGGACGGACTATGGCTACACCTTC. Protein product: CASSLAGTDYGYTF.

In nucleotides, the CDR3 is TGCGCCAGCAGCTTGTGGGCAGGACTATCTAACTATGGCTACACCTTC. Translated, it gives CASSLWAGLSNYGYTF. V gene TRBV5-1 combines with J gene TRBJ1-2; D not resolved. The CDR3 covers 16 residues. The V gene lost 1 base and the J gene lost 0 bases, with 13 bases spanning the gap. Germline V lookup: CDR1 SGHRS, CDR2 YFSETQ.